This T cell receptor (beta chain) is from a study of blood T cell repertoires in COVID-19. Study as a whole: Material from acute and convalescent COVID-19 was sourced from the United States, Italy and Spain. PBMCs, B-cell-depleted T cells, or T cells provided the cDNA or gDNA that made up the material.

The CDR3 runs to 14 residues. The germline CDR1 and CDR2 sequences are MNHEY and SVGAGI. V was trimmed by 6 bases and J by 1 base, leaving 12 bases between them. Source study methods: Reference gene primer amplification yielded estimated nucleated cell counts. TCRdb's table, derived via immunoSEQ multiplex PCR, lists solely in-frame clones and lacks some. The DNA gave D and trimming, while V, J and clone size come from that table. The data contain 130,000 to 150,000 clones, around 80% of them singletons. This chain joins TRBV6-5 and TRBJ1-2; D gene ambiguous. Sequences were obtained from peripheral blood. The TCR was taken from a man at least 80 years old with acute or convalescent COVID-19. The CDR3 region is CASRPPGDNYGYTF. CDR3 in DNA: TGTGCCAGCAGGCCCCCGGGAGATAACTATGGCTACACCTTC.